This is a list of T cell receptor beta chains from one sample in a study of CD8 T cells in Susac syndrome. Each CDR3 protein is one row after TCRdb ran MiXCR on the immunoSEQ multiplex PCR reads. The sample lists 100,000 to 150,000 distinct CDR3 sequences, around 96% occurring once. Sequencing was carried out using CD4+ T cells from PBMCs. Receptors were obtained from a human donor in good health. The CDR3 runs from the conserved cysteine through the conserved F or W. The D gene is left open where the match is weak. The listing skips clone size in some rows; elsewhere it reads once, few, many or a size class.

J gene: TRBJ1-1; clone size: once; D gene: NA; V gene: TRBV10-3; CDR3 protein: CAIRLDRATEAFF; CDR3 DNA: TGTGCCATCAGATTAGACAGAGCCACTGAAGCTTTCTTT
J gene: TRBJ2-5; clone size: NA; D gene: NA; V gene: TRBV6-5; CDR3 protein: CASSYSGETQYF; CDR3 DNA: TGTGCCAGCAGTTACTCCGGGGAGACCCAGTACTTC
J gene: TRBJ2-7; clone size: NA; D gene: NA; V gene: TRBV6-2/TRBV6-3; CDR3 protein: CASRPLAGALQEQYF; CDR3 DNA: TGTGCCAGCAGACCGCTGGCGGGGGCCCTGCAGGAGCAGTACTTC
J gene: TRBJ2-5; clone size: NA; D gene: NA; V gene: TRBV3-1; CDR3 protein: CASSQGTTAETQYF; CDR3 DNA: TGTGCCAGCAGCCAAGGGACTACCGCCGAGACCCAGTACTTC
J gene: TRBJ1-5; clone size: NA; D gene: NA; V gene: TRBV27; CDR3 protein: CASSWSGRQGPQHF; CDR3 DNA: TGTGCCAGCAGTTGGTCCGGGCGCCAGGGGCCCCAGCATTTT
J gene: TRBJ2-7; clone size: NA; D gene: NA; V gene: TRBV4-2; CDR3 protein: CASSQDSNGHRAYEQYF; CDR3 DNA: TGTGCCAGCAGCCAAGATAGTAACGGACACCGAGCCTACGAGCAGTACTTC
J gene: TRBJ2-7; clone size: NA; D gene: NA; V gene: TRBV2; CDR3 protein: CASQRNEQYF; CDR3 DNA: TGTGCCAGCCAAAGGAACGAGCAGTACTTC
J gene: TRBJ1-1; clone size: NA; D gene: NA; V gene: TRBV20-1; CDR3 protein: CSARDRGPNTEAFF; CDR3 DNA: TGCAGTGCTAGAGACAGGGGACCGAACACTGAAGCTTTCTTT
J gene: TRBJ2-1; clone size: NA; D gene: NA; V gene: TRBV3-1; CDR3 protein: CASSQGWNSPGYNEQFF; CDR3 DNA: TGTGCCAGCAGCCAAGGGTGGAACTCCCCCGGCTACAATGAGCAGTTCTTC
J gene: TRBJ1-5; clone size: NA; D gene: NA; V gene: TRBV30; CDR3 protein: CAWSGTATNQPQHF; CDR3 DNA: TGTGCCTGGAGCGGGACTGCTACCAATCAGCCCCAGCATTTT
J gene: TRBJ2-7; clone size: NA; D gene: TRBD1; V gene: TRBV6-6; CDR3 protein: CASSPTGQGIGYEQYF; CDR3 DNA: TGTGCCAGCAGTCCAACAGGACAGGGGATTGGCTACGAGCAGTACTTC
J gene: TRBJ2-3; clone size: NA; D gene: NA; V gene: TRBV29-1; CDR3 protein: CSVEGPRRPVGTDTQYF; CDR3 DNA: TGCAGCGTTGAAGGCCCCCGAAGGCCGGTCGGCACAGATACGCAGTATTTT
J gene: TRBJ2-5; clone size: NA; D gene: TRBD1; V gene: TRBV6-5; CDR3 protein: CASRWTGRQETQYF; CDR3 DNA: TGTGCCAGCAGATGGACAGGGCGCCAAGAGACCCAGTACTTC
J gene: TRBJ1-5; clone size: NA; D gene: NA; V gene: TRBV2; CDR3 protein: CASSEAQGYQPQHF; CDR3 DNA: TGTGCCAGCAGTGAAGCACAGGGATATCAGCCCCAGCATTTT
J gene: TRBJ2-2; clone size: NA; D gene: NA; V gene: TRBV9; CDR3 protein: CASSVALETGELFF; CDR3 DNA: TGTGCCAGCAGCGTAGCGCTAGAGACCGGGGAGCTGTTTTTT
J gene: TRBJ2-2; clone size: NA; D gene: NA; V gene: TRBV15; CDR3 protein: CATSRERGRGTGELFF; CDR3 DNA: TGTGCCACCAGCAGAGAACGGGGGCGAGGTACCGGGGAGCTGTTTTTT
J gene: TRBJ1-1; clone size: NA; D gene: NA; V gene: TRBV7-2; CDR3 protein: CASSYPLGYNTEAFF; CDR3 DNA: TGTGCCAGCAGCTACCCACTCGGTTACAACACTGAAGCTTTCTTT
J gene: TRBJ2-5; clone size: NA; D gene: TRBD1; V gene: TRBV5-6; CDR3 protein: CASSLTGTGMETQYF; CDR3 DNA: TGTGCCAGCAGCTTGACCGGGACAGGTATGGAGACCCAGTACTTC
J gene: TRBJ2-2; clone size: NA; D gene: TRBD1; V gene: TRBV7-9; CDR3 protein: CASSTQPGQANTGELFF; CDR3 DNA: TGTGCCAGCAGCACCCAACCGGGACAGGCGAACACCGGGGAGCTGTTTTTT
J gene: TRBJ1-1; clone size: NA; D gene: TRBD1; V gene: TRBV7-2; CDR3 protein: CASSVQGAKSEAFF; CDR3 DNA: TGTGCCAGCAGCGTACAGGGGGCTAAATCGGAGGCTTTCTTT
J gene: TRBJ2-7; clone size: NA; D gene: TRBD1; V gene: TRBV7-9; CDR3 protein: CASSATGNEQYF; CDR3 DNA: TGTGCCAGCAGCGCGACAGGGAACGAGCAGTACTTC
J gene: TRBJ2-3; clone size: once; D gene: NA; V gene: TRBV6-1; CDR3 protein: CASSMDSELVDTQYF; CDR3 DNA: TGTGCCAGCAGTATGGACAGCGAATTAGTCGATACGCAGTATTTT
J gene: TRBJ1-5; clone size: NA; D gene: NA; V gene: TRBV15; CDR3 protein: CATSRDNQGLLNQPQHF; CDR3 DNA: TGTGCCACCAGCAGAGATAACCAGGGCCTTCTGAATCAGCCCCAGCATTTT
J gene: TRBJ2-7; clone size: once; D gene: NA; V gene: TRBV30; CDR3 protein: CAWSVGHEQYF; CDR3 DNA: TGTGCCTGGAGTGTAGGCCACGAGCAGTACTTC
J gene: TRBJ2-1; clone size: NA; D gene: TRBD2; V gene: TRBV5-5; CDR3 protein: CASSIDPSGGYNEQFF; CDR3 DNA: TGTGCCAGCAGCATCGACCCTAGCGGGGGCTACAATGAGCAGTTCTTC
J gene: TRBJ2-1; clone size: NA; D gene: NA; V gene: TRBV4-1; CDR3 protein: CASSQELASYNEQFF; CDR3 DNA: TGCGCCAGCAGCCAAGAATTAGCCTCATACAATGAGCAGTTCTTC
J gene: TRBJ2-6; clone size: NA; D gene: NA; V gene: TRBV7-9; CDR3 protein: CASSWVVSGANVLTF; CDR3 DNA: TGTGCCAGCAGCTGGGTAGTGTCCGGGGCCAACGTCCTGACTTTC
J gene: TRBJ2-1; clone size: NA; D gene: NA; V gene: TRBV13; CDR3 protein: CASSLSPTLFF; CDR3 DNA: TGTGCCAGCAGCTTATCTCCGACCTTGTTCTTC
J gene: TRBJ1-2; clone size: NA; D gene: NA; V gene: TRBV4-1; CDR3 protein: CASSQGEGTNYGYTF; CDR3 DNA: TGCGCCAGCAGCCAAGGCGAGGGAACCAACTATGGCTACACCTTC
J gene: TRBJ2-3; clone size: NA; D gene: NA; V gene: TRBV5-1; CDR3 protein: CASSLDPVSDTQYF; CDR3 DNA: TGCGCCAGCAGCTTGGATCCGGTTTCAGATACGCAGTATTTT
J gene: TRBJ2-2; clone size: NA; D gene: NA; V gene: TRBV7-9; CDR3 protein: CAVKNTGELFF; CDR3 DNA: TGTGCCGTAAAAAACACCGGGGAGCTGTTTTTT
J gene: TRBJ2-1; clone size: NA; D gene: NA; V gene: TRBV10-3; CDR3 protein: CAIRFSEGEQFF; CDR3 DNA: TGTGCCATCAGGTTCTCAGAGGGTGAGCAGTTCTTC
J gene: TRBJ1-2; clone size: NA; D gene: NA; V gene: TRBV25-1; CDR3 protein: CASSSGSGVGTF; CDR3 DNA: TGTGCCAGCAGCTCGGGATCGGGGGTTGGGACCTTC